The rows below give T cell receptor beta chains drawn from one sample of a study of spatial heterogeneity in lung cancer. One entry per CDR3 protein results from TCRdb running MiXCR on the 5' RACE reads. The table has fewer than 150,000 distinct CDR3 sequences, approximately 10% seen once. The starting material was PBMCs, obtained at follow-up. These receptor sequences come from a female donor with early-stage non-small cell lung cancer. Both conserved end residues are part of each CDR3. D genes are given only for firm matches. Size values are once, few and many counts, or a class for expanded clones, and some rows have none.

d_call: TRBD1; v_call: TRBV9; clone_size: .; cdr3_length: 15; j_call: TRBJ1-1; cdr3_aa: CASSVTQGADTEAFF; cdr3_nt: TGTGCCAGCAGCGTAACTCAGGGGGCGGACACTGAAGCTTTCTTT
d_call: TRBD2; v_call: TRBV7-3; clone_size: few; cdr3_length: 14; j_call: TRBJ2-3; cdr3_aa: CASSSAGWANTQYF; cdr3_nt: TGTGCCAGCAGCTCAGCGGGGTGGGCAAATACGCAGTATTTT
d_call: TRBD1; v_call: TRBV7-6; clone_size: few; cdr3_length: 16; j_call: TRBJ2-2; cdr3_aa: CASSLDRDRHTGELFF; cdr3_nt: TGTGCCAGCAGCTTAGACCGGGACAGGCACACCGGGGAGCTGTTTTTT
d_call: .; v_call: TRBV12-3/TRBV12-4; clone_size: many; cdr3_length: 14; j_call: TRBJ2-1; cdr3_aa: CASSLLQNYNEQFF; cdr3_nt: TGTGCCAGCAGTTTGCTTCAGAACTACAATGAGCAGTTCTTC
d_call: TRBD1; v_call: TRBV7-3; clone_size: few; cdr3_length: 15; j_call: TRBJ1-2; cdr3_aa: CASSTRPGQGYGYTF; cdr3_nt: TGTGCCAGCAGCACCCGCCCGGGACAGGGCTATGGCTACACCTTC
d_call: .; v_call: TRBV6-2/TRBV6-3; clone_size: .; cdr3_length: 17; j_call: TRBJ1-1; cdr3_aa: CASSYSSTGNLNTEAFF; cdr3_nt: TGTGCCAGCAGTTACTCATCGACCGGAAATTTGAACACTGAAGCTTTCTTT
d_call: TRBD1; v_call: TRBV18; clone_size: many; cdr3_length: 13; j_call: TRBJ2-7; cdr3_aa: CASSSSQGYEQYF; cdr3_nt: TGTGCCAGCTCATCATCACAGGGGTACGAGCAGTACTTC
d_call: .; v_call: TRBV7-2; clone_size: .; cdr3_length: 15; j_call: TRBJ2-3; cdr3_aa: CASSPSGGPWDTQYF; cdr3_nt: TGTGCCAGCAGCCCCTCCGGAGGGCCATGGGATACGCAGTATTTT
d_call: .; v_call: TRBV19; clone_size: many; cdr3_length: 16; j_call: TRBJ2-3; cdr3_aa: CASSTRGYYFPDTQYF; cdr3_nt: TGTGCCAGTAGTACTAGGGGGTACTACTTCCCAGATACGCAGTATTTT
d_call: .; v_call: TRBV3-1; clone_size: few; cdr3_length: 13; j_call: TRBJ2-5; cdr3_aa: CASSQAIGETQYF; cdr3_nt: TGTGCCAGCAGCCAAGCGATCGGAGAGACCCAGTACTTC
d_call: TRBD2; v_call: TRBV5-6; clone_size: few; cdr3_length: 16; j_call: TRBJ2-1; cdr3_aa: CASSLRGLAGGNEQFF; cdr3_nt: TGTGCCAGCAGCTTGCGGGGACTAGCGGGAGGGAATGAGCAGTTCTTC
d_call: .; v_call: TRBV29-1; clone_size: many; cdr3_length: 13; j_call: TRBJ2-1; cdr3_aa: CSVEGSGRHEQFF; cdr3_nt: TGCAGCGTTGAGGGGAGTGGACGCCATGAGCAGTTCTTC
d_call: .; v_call: TRBV6-1; clone_size: many; cdr3_length: 14; j_call: TRBJ1-5; cdr3_aa: CASREVQGRQPQHF; cdr3_nt: TGTGCCAGCAGAGAAGTTCAGGGTAGACAGCCCCAGCATTTT
d_call: .; v_call: TRBV12-3/TRBV12-4; clone_size: .; cdr3_length: 14; j_call: TRBJ2-7; cdr3_aa: CASSLGTGEYEQYF; cdr3_nt: TGTGCCAGCAGTTTAGGAACAGGAGAATACGAGCAGTACTTC
d_call: TRBD2; v_call: TRBV11-3; clone_size: many; cdr3_length: 16; j_call: TRBJ2-3; cdr3_aa: CASSLGGRGTTDTQYF; cdr3_nt: TGTGCCAGCAGCTTAGGAGGGAGGGGAACCACAGATACGCAGTATTTT
d_call: .; v_call: TRBV30; clone_size: few; cdr3_length: 12; j_call: TRBJ1-6; cdr3_aa: CAWSVLGAALHF; cdr3_nt: TGTGCCTGGAGTGTACTGGGCGCGGCCCTCCACTTT
d_call: TRBD1; v_call: TRBV5-1; clone_size: few; cdr3_length: 14; j_call: TRBJ2-7; cdr3_aa: CASSLRGQWDEQYF; cdr3_nt: TGCGCCAGCAGCTTGAGGGGGCAATGGGACGAGCAGTACTTC
d_call: TRBD1; v_call: TRBV6-6; clone_size: few; cdr3_length: 20; j_call: TRBJ1-2; cdr3_aa: CASTTLSPQGRRESNYGYTF; cdr3_nt: TGTGCCAGCACAACACTGAGCCCACAGGGGCGTAGAGAATCCAACTATGGCTACACCTTC
d_call: .; v_call: TRBV3-1; clone_size: many; cdr3_length: 15; j_call: TRBJ1-5; cdr3_aa: CASSQDLGSNQPQHF; cdr3_nt: TGTGCCAGCAGCCAAGATTTGGGGAGCAATCAGCCCCAGCATTTT
d_call: .; v_call: TRBV20-1; clone_size: .; cdr3_length: 13; j_call: TRBJ2-1; cdr3_aa: CSAPRSSYNEQFF; cdr3_nt: TGCAGTGCCCCCCGGAGCTCCTACAATGAGCAGTTCTTC
d_call: TRBD1; v_call: TRBV7-3; clone_size: .; cdr3_length: 15; j_call: TRBJ2-1; cdr3_aa: CASSSLGQSYNEQFF; cdr3_nt: TGTGCCAGCAGCTCATTGGGACAGTCCTACAATGAGCAGTTCTTC
d_call: TRBD2; v_call: TRBV6-1; clone_size: few; cdr3_length: 15; j_call: TRBJ2-3; cdr3_aa: CASRSSGRYSDTQYF; cdr3_nt: TGTGCCAGCAGGTCTAGCGGGAGGTATTCAGATACGCAGTATTTT
d_call: .; v_call: TRBV28; clone_size: few; cdr3_length: 11; j_call: TRBJ1-2; cdr3_aa: CASSSSLGYTF; cdr3_nt: TGTGCCAGCAGCTCCAGTCTTGGCTACACCTTC
d_call: .; v_call: TRBV24-1; clone_size: many; cdr3_length: 17; j_call: TRBJ2-6; cdr3_aa: CATSRWRRLSGANVLTF; cdr3_nt: TGTGCCACCAGCAGATGGCGGAGGCTCTCTGGGGCCAACGTCCTGACTTTC
d_call: .; v_call: TRBV30; clone_size: .; cdr3_length: 13; j_call: TRBJ2-1; cdr3_aa: CAWNVDRYNEQFF; cdr3_nt: TGTGCCTGGAATGTAGACAGATACAATGAGCAGTTCTTC
d_call: .; v_call: TRBV5-1; clone_size: many; cdr3_length: 14; j_call: TRBJ2-2; cdr3_aa: CASSPRTNTGELFF; cdr3_nt: TGCGCCAGCAGCCCCCGGACCAACACCGGGGAGCTGTTTTTT
d_call: .; v_call: TRBV19; clone_size: few; cdr3_length: 15; j_call: TRBJ1-5; cdr3_aa: CASRGLIVSNQPQHF; cdr3_nt: TGTGCCAGTAGAGGACTCATTGTTAGCAATCAGCCCCAGCATTTT
d_call: .; v_call: TRBV4-2; clone_size: few; cdr3_length: 15; j_call: TRBJ2-7; cdr3_aa: CASSQERGSFYEQYF; cdr3_nt: TGTGCCAGCAGCCAAGAACGGGGCTCATTCTACGAGCAGTACTTC
d_call: .; v_call: TRBV7-9; clone_size: few; cdr3_length: 13; j_call: TRBJ2-7; cdr3_aa: CASSFQGTYEQYF; cdr3_nt: TGTGCCAGCAGCTTCCAGGGAACCTACGAGCAGTACTTC
d_call: .; v_call: TRBV28; clone_size: few; cdr3_length: 14; j_call: TRBJ2-7; cdr3_aa: CASSTATVSYEQYF; cdr3_nt: TGTGCCAGCAGTACTGCGACAGTCTCCTACGAGCAGTACTTC
d_call: TRBD2; v_call: TRBV7-8; clone_size: .; cdr3_length: 16; j_call: TRBJ2-1; cdr3_aa: CASSSGRSGRAYEQFF; cdr3_nt: TGTGCCAGCAGCTCAGGCCGTAGCGGGAGGGCCTATGAGCAGTTCTTC
d_call: TRBD1; v_call: TRBV24-1; clone_size: many; cdr3_length: 18; j_call: TRBJ2-2; cdr3_aa: CATSDSKLGTANTGELFF; cdr3_nt: TGTGCCACCAGTGATTCTAAACTTGGGACAGCCAACACCGGGGAGCTGTTTTTT
d_call: .; v_call: TRBV7-2; clone_size: many; cdr3_length: 12; j_call: TRBJ2-3; cdr3_aa: CASSHYTDTQYF; cdr3_nt: TGTGCCAGCAGCCATTACACAGATACGCAGTATTTT
d_call: .; v_call: TRBV28; clone_size: .; cdr3_length: 15; j_call: TRBJ1-2; cdr3_aa: CASTGPGSTVYGYTF; cdr3_nt: TGTGCCAGCACCGGGCCAGGGAGTACCGTCTATGGCTACACCTTC
d_call: .; v_call: TRBV6-4; clone_size: few; cdr3_length: 13; j_call: TRBJ2-1; cdr3_aa: CASSDYRDNEQFF; cdr3_nt: TGTGCCAGCAGTGACTACCGAGATAATGAGCAGTTCTTC
d_call: .; v_call: TRBV11-3; clone_size: few; cdr3_length: 14; j_call: TRBJ2-1; cdr3_aa: CASSPGTPNYEQFF; cdr3_nt: TGTGCCAGCAGCCCGGGGACACCAAACTATGAGCAGTTCTTC
d_call: TRBD2; v_call: TRBV28; clone_size: few; cdr3_length: 13; j_call: TRBJ2-2; cdr3_aa: CASQLAVTGELFF; cdr3_nt: TGTGCCAGCCAACTAGCGGTCACCGGGGAGCTGTTTTTT
d_call: .; v_call: TRBV19; clone_size: .; cdr3_length: 14; j_call: TRBJ1-5; cdr3_aa: CASSKGTGNQPQHF; cdr3_nt: TGTGCCAGTAGTAAGGGGACGGGCAATCAGCCCCAGCATTTT
d_call: .; v_call: TRBV6-1; clone_size: .; cdr3_length: 12; j_call: TRBJ1-1; cdr3_aa: CASSGRLDDAFF; cdr3_nt: TGTGCCAGCAGTGGGCGTTTAGATGATGCTTTCTTT